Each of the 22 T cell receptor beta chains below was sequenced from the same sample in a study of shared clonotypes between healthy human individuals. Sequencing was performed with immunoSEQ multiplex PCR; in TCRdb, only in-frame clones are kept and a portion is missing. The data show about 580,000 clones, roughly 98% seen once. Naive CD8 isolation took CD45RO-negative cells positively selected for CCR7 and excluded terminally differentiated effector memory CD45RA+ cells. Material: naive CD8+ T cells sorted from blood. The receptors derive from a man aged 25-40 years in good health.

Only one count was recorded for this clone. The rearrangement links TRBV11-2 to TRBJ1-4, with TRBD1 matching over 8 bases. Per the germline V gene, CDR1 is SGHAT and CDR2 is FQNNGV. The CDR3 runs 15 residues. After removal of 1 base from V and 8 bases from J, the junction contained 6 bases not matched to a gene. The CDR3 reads CASSLADRGREKLFF. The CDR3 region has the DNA TGTGCCAGCAGCTTAGCCGACAGGGGACGGGAAAAACTGTTTTTT.

The CDR3 loop is CASSRTGTDLYNEQFF. The CDR3 nucleotides are TGCGCCAGCAGCCGGACCGGGACAGATCTCTACAATGAGCAGTTCTTC. V is TRBV5-1 and J is TRBJ2-1; 7 bases line up with TRBD1. Germline assignment: CDR1 SGHRS and CDR2 YFSETQ. This CDR3 contains 16 residues. The ends lost 4 bases at V and 3 bases at J; junction bases unmatched: 10.

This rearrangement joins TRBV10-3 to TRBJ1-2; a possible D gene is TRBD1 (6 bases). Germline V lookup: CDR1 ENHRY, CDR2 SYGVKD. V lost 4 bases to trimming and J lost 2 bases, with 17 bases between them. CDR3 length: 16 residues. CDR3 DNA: TGTGCCATCAGTGGTACCTACGGGGGGCTAAACTATGGCTACACCTTC. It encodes CAISGTYGGLNYGYTF.

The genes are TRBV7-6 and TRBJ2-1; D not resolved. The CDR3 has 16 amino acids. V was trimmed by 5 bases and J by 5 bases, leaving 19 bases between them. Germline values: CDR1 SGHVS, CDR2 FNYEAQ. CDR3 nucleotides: TGTGCCAGCAGCCTCTATTTGGGATCGCCCAACAATGAGCAGTTCTTC. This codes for CASSLYLGSPNNEQFF.

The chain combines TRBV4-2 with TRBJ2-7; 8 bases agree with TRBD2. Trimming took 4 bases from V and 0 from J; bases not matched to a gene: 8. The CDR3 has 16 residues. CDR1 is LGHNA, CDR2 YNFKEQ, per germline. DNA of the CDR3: TGTGCCAGCAGCCCCAACGGGGCGGGAGGCTCCTACGAGCAGTACTTC. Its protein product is CASSPNGAGGSYEQYF.

CDR3 amino acids: CASSQSGNPYGYTF. CDR3 nucleotide sequence: TGTGCCAGCAGCCAATCAGGGAACCCCTATGGCTACACCTTC. The genes are TRBV11-1 and TRBJ1-2; TRBD1 might be the D (5 bases). There are 14 residues in the CDR3. V gave up 5 bases and J gave up 4 bases, with 14 bases separating them. Looked up from germline, CDR1 is SGHAT and CDR2 is FQDESV (reference sequence). The whole variable domain, remainder taken from reference TRBV11-1 and TRBJ1-2, is EAEVAQSPRYKITEKSQAVAFWCDPISGHATLYWYRQILGQGPELLVQFQDESVVDDSQLPKDRFSAERLKGVDSTLKIQPAELGDSAMYLCASSQSGNPYGYTFGSGTRLTVV.

CDR3 in DNA: TGCGCCAGCAGCTTGACAGGGACTTACTACGAGCAGTACTTC. As protein: CASSLTGTYYEQYF. V and J are TRBV5-1 and TRBJ2-7; D is tentatively TRBD1 or TRBD2 (6 bases each). V lost 1 base to trimming and J lost 3 bases, with 11 bases between them. Looked up from germline, CDR1 is SGHRS and CDR2 is YFSETQ. The CDR3 spans 14 residues.

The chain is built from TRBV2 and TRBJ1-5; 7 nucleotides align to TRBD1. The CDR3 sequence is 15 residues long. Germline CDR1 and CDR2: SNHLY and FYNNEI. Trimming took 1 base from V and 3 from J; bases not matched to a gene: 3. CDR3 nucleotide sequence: TGTGCCAGCAGTGAAGGGGGACAGAACAATCAGCCCCAGCATTTT. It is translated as CASSEGGQNNQPQHF.

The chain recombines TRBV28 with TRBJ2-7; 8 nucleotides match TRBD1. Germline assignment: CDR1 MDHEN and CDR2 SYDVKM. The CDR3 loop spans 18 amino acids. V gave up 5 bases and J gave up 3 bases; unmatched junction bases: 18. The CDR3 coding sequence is TGTGCCAGCAGTAGCGACTCCTTAGGACAGGGAAGTTACTACGAGCAGTACTTC. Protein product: CASSSDSLGQGSYYEQYF.

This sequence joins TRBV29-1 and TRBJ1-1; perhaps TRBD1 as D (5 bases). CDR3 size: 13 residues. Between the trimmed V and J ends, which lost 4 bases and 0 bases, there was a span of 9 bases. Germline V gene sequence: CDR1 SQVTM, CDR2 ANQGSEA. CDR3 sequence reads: CSVGTDMNTEAFF. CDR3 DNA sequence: TGCAGCGTTGGGACGGACATGAACACTGAAGCTTTCTTT.

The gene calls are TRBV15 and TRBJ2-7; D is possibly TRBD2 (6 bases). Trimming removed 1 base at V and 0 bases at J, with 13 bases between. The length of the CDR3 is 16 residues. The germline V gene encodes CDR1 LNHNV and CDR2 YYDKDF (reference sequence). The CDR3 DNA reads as TGTGCCACCAGCAGAGGGGACTCTGGTTTCTCCTACGAGCAGTACTTC. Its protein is CATSRGDSGFSYEQYF.

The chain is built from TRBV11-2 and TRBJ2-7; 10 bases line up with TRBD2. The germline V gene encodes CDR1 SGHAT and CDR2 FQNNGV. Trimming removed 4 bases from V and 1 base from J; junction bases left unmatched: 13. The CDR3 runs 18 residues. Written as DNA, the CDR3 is TGTGCCAGCAGCTCCCCCCCAGGGGTAGCGGGAGGATCCTACGAGCAGTACTTC. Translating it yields CASSSPPGVAGGSYEQYF.

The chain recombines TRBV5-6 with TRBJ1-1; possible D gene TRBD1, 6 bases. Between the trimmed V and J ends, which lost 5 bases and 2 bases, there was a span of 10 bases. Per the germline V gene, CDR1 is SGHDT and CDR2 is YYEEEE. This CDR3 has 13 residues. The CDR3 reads CASRAGTNTEAFF. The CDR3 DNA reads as TGTGCCAGCAGGGCCGGGACAAACACTGAAGCTTTCTTT.

CDR3 protein: CASSQRGTLGSGANVLTF. The CDR3 DNA follows: TGTGCCAGCAGCCAAAGGGGGACATTAGGCTCTGGGGCCAACGTCCTGACTTTC. This chain connects TRBV7-3 to TRBJ2-6; a weak D match, TRBD1 (6 bases). Trimming took 5 bases from V and 0 from J, leaving 17 bases between them. Germline V lookup: CDR1 SGHTA, CDR2 FQGTGA. The CDR3 sequence is 18 residues long.

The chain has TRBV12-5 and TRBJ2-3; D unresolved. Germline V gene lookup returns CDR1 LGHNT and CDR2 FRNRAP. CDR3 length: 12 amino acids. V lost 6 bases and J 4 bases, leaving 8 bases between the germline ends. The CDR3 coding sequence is TGTGCTAGTGGCTCCGCTCCAGATACGCAGTATTTT. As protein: CASGSAPDTQYF.

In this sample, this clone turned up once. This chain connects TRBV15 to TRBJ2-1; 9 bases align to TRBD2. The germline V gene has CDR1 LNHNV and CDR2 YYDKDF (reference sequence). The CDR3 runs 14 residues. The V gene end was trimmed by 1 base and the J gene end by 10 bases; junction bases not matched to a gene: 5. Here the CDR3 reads CATSRGAGGSEQFF. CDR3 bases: TGTGCCACCAGCAGAGGAGCGGGAGGATCAGAGCAGTTCTTC.

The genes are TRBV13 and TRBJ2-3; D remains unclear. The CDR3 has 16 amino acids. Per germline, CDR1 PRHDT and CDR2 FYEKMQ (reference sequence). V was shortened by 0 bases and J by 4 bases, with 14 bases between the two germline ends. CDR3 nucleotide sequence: TGTGCCAGCAGCTTAGGATGGCCTATGGCACCAGATACGCAGTATTTT. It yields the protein CASSLGWPMAPDTQYF.

The CDR3 region has the DNA TGTGCCATCTCCCAGGCCGCCGGGTATGGCTACACCTTC. Translated, it gives CAISQAAGYGYTF. The genes are TRBV10-3 and TRBJ1-2, with D hard to call. Trimming cost V 8 bases and J 5 bases, with 15 bases left between them. Germline V gene data show CDR1 as ENHRY and CDR2 as SYGVKD. The CDR3 loop spans 13 amino acids.

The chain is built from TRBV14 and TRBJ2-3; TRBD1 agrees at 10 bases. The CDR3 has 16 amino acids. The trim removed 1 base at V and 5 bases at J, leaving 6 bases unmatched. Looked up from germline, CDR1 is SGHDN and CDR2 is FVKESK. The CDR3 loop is CASSQVGTGDGDTQYF. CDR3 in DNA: TGTGCCAGCAGCCAAGTCGGGACAGGGGATGGAGATACGCAGTATTTT.

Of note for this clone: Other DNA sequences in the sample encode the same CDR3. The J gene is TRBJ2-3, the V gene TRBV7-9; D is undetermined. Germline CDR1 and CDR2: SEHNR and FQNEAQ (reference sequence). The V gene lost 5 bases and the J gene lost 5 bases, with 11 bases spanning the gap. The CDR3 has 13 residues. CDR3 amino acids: CASSPPLGDTQYF. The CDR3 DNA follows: TGTGCCAGCAGCCCCCCGCTAGGAGATACGCAGTATTTT.

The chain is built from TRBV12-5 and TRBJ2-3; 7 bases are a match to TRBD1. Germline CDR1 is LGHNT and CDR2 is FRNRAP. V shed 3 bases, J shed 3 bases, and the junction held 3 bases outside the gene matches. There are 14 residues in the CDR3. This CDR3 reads CASGFKGATDTQYF. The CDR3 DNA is TGTGCTAGTGGTTTTAAGGGGGCGACAGATACGCAGTATTTT.

In nucleotides, the CDR3 is TGTGCCATCAGTGAGTCCCAGCGGGGGACCTACGAGCAGTACTTC. This encodes CAISESQRGTYEQYF. The chain is built from TRBV10-3 and TRBJ2-7; 8 bases are shared with TRBD2. CDR3 size: 15 residues. Germline-derived CDR1 and CDR2 are ENHRY and SYGVKD. Trimming cost V 0 bases and J 2 bases; bases outside gene matches: 3.